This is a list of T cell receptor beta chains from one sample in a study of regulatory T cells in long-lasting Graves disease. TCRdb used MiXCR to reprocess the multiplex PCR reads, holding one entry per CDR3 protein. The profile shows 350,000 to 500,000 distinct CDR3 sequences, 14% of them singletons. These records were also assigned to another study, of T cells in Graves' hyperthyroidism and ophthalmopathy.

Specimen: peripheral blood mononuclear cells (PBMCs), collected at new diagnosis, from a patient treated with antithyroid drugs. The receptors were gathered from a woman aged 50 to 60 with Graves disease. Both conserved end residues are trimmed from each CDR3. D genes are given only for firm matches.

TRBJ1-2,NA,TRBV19,ASSAQGITDNYGYT
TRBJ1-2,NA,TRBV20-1,SARLGGYT
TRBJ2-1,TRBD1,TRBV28,ASSLHGTGSEQF
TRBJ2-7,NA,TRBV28,ASRLRLVPYEQY
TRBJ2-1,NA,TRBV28,ASSTGTASYNEQF
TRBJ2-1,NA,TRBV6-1,ASSRDPGPHNEQF
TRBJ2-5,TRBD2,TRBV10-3,AISGQGGGLAGFETQY
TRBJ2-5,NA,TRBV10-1,ASSESIKETQY
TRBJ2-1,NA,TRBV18,ASSPPGTEDSPGEQF
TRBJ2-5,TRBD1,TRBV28,ASSQLTGSQETQY
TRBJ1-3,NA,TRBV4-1,ASSQESGKTGNTIY
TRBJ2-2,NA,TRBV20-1,SAREAGLTNTGELF
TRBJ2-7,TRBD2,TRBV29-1,SVTSGIYEQY
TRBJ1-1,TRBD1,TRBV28,ASSSWTGGGTEAF
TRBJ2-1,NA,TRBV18,ASSPNRGA
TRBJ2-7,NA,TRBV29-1,SVGAGAYEQY
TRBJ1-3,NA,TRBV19,ASSITGSGNTIY
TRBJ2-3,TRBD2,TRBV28,ASSFPRGAPDTQY
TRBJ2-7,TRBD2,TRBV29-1,SARTSGGSHTYEQY
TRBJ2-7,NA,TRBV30,AWNAARTVSYEQY
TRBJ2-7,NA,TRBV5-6,ASSYRQGHYEQY
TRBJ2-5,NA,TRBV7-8,ASSSTSLMGTQY
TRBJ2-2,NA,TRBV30,AWGGRELF
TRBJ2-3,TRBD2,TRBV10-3,AISEGLADTDTQY
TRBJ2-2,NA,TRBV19,ASSIADSRDTGELF
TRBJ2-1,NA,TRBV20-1,SARVVSLSSYNEQF
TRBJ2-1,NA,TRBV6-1,ASSEIPQVGDEQF
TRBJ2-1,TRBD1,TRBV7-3,ASSSQGAPYNEQF